Each of the 30 T cell receptor beta chains below was sequenced from the same sample in a study of blood T cell repertoires in COVID-19. Clones were read by immunoSEQ multiplex PCR, and TCRdb kept only the in-frame ones, dropping some. The table shows about 280,000 clones, with 75% to 90% occurring only once. The sample comprised peripheral blood. The receptors originated from a woman between 40 and 55 years old who had recovered from COVID-19.

V and J are TRBV2 and TRBJ2-5; tentative D call: TRBD2 (6 bases). This CDR3 contains 14 residues. V was shortened by 7 bases and J by 2 bases, with 14 bases between the two germline ends. The germline CDR1 and CDR2 sequences are SNHLY and FYNNEI. CDR3 residues: CASTGAGSQETQYF. The CDR3 nucleotides read TGTGCCAGCACCGGAGCGGGTTCTCAAGAGACCCAGTACTTC.

The J gene is TRBJ2-2, the V gene TRBV2; 7 bases are shared with TRBD1. Trimming took 9 bases from V and 6 from J; bases not matched to a gene: 4. Looked up from germline, CDR1 is SNHLY and CDR2 is FYNNEI. This CDR3 has 12 amino acids. In DNA form, the CDR3 reads TGTGCCAGTACAGGGGTCGCCGGGGAGCTGTTTTTT. It yields the protein CASTGVAGELFF.

This chain connects TRBV2 to TRBJ2-5, with 11 bases that match TRBD2. V shed 6 bases and J 2 bases; nucleotides not matched to a gene: 5. This CDR3 region has 15 residues. Germline loops: CDR1 SNHLY, CDR2 FYNNEI. CDR3 sequence reads: CASRKGLAAQETQYF. The CDR3 DNA reads TGTGCCAGCAGAAAGGGACTAGCGGCTCAAGAGACCCAGTACTTC. Using reference TRBV2 and TRBJ2-5 for the parts outside the CDR3, the full variable domain is EPEVTQTPSHQVTQMGQEVILRCVPISNHLYFYWYRQILGQKVEFLVSFYNNEISEKSEIFDDQFSVERPDGSNFTLKIRSTKLEDSAMYFCASRKGLAAQETQYFGPGTRLLVL.

The chain combines TRBV4-2 with TRBJ2-6, with D unresolved. The germline CDR1 and CDR2 sequences are LGHNA and YNFKEQ. This CDR3 is 16 amino acids long. The ends were cut back, 0 bases at V and 2 bases at J, with 8 bases in the middle. CDR3 sequence (DNA): TGTGCCAGCAGCCAAGAGATCGCGGCTGGGGCCAACGTCCTGACTTTC. Protein product: CASSQEIAAGANVLTF.

This chain joins TRBV12-3 or TRBV12-4 and TRBJ2-1, with D perhaps TRBD1 (5 bases). V gave up 6 bases and J gave up 8 bases, with 11 bases separating them. The CDR3 spans 12 residues. This chain's CDR3 is CASRGLDYEQFF. The CDR3 DNA is TGTGCCAGCAGGGGGCTAGACTATGAGCAGTTCTTC.

The rearrangement uses TRBV6-2 or TRBV6-3 and TRBJ2-7; TRBD1 agrees at 11 bases. Looked up from germline, CDR1 is MNHEY and CDR2 is SVGEGT. The CDR3 is 20 residues long. The V gene end was trimmed by 0 bases and the J gene end by 0 bases; junction bases not matched to a gene: 13. The CDR3 nucleotides are TGTGCCAGCAGTTACTCGAGGACAGGGGGCTACCTTCAAAGCTCCTACGAGCAGTACTTC. This encodes CASSYSRTGGYLQSSYEQYF.

This clone has a handful of counts. This sequence joins TRBV27 and TRBJ2-1; no clear D. This CDR3 is 16 amino acids long. V lost 2 bases, J lost 0 bases, and 11 bases lay in between. Germline V CDR1 and CDR2: MNHEY, SMNVEV (reference sequence). Here the CDR3 DNA reads TGTGCCAGCAGTTTAGAGGTCGCCAGCTCCTACAATGAGCAGTTCTTC. Encoded protein: CASSLEVASSYNEQFF.

The rearrangement joins TRBV7-2 to TRBJ1-3, with 8 bases lining up with TRBD1. V shed 1 base, J shed 0 bases, and the junction held 8 bases outside the gene matches. Germline V gene lookup returns CDR1 SGHTA and CDR2 FQGNSA. The CDR3 loop spans 18 amino acids. DNA of the CDR3: TGTGCCAGCAGCTTAGTGGGGACAGGCTTTAGCTCTGGAAACACCATATATTTT. It specifies CASSLVGTGFSSGNTIYF.

The chain couples TRBV30 to TRBJ2-2; 8 bases map to TRBD1. The CDR3 contains 14 residues. Germline assignment: CDR1 GTSNPN and CDR2 SVGIG (reference sequence). The CDR3 DNA sequence: TGTGGCACAACTGGACAGGGAATTACCGGGGAGCTGTTTTTT. It specifies CGTTGQGITGELFF.

This chain's CDR3 is CASSSRGDTQYF. CDR3 nucleotides: TGTGCCAGCAGTTCTAGGGGAGATACGCAGTATTTT. The chain uses TRBV12-3 or TRBV12-4 and TRBJ2-3; tentatively, D is TRBD1 (5 bases). Trimming removed 4 bases from V and 5 bases from J, with 7 bases in between. This CDR3 has 12 residues.

This clone occurred once. The gene calls are TRBV11-3 and TRBJ2-5; 7 bases are a match to TRBD1. This CDR3 contains 14 residues. Germline trimming cut 4 bases from V and 6 bases from J; bases unmatched to any gene: 8. The germline V gene has CDR1 SGHNT and CDR2 YENEEA. CDR3 sequence: CASSSDRASKTQYF. In nucleotides, the CDR3 is TGTGCCAGCAGCTCCGACAGGGCATCAAAGACCCAGTACTTC.

This chain connects TRBV5-1 to TRBJ2-7; TRBD2 aligns across 9 bases. Germline V gives CDR1 SGHRS, CDR2 YFSETQ. The trim removed 7 bases at V and 4 bases at J, leaving 15 bases unmatched. The CDR3 totals 16 residues. CDR3 loop: CASGYGGSGSGYEQYF. The CDR3 nucleotides read TGCGCCAGCGGGTATGGGGGTAGCGGGAGTGGTTACGAGCAGTACTTC.

The chain recombines TRBV2 with TRBJ2-7; 9 nucleotides agree with TRBD1. CDR3 size: 13 residues. V was clipped by 6 bases and J by 0 bases; unmatched bases: 0. The germline V gene encodes CDR1 SNHLY and CDR2 FYNNEI. The CDR3 protein is CASRGQGSYEQYF. The CDR3 coding sequence is TGTGCCAGCAGGGGACAGGGCTCCTACGAGCAGTACTTC. The variable domain in full, completed from reference TRBV2 and TRBJ2-7, reads EPEVTQTPSHQVTQMGQEVILRCVPISNHLYFYWYRQILGQKVEFLVSFYNNEISEKSEIFDDQFSVERPDGSNFTLKIRSTKLEDSAMYFCASRGQGSYEQYFGPGTRLTVT.

The gene calls are TRBV12-3 or TRBV12-4 and TRBJ1-3; D perhaps matches TRBD1 (6 bases). The CDR3 runs 13 residues. V was trimmed by 5 bases and J by 7 bases, leaving 12 bases between them. The CDR3 here is CASSTGIVNTIYF. In nucleotides, the CDR3 is TGTGCCAGCAGTACAGGGATAGTCAACACCATATATTTT.

The J gene is TRBJ1-6, the V gene TRBV27; D is uncertain. CDR1 and CDR2 (germline): MNHEY, SMNVEV (reference sequence). V lost 6 bases and J 14 bases, leaving 14 bases between the germline ends. This CDR3 is 12 amino acids long. The CDR3 DNA reads as TGTGCCAGCAGCCGGAGGGATATGGCCCTCCACTTT. Translation: CASSRRDMALHF.

Turning to this clone: This CDR3 is also generated by other DNA sequences in the sample. V gene TRBV5-1 combines with J gene TRBJ2-3; D call uncertain. CDR3 length: 12 residues. CDR1 SGHRS and CDR2 YFSETQ come from the germline V gene. The germline V and J ends were trimmed by 7 bases and 0 bases, with 6 bases remaining between them. The CDR3 DNA is TGCGCCAGCTCCCCTAGCACAGATACGCAGTATTTT. The encoded protein is CASSPSTDTQYF.

This clone was seen more than once but under ten times. The chain is built from TRBV7-9 and TRBJ2-1, with D unclear. V was pared by 10 bases and J by 1 base, with 5 bases between. Germline V gives CDR1 SEHNR, CDR2 FQNEAQ (reference sequence). The CDR3 totals 11 residues. DNA for the CDR3: TGTGCCACTCTATCCTACAATGAGCAGTTCTTC. Encoded protein: CATLSYNEQFF.

This clone was detected once. The chain uses TRBV14 and TRBJ2-5; D not resolved. The germline gives CDR1 SGHDN, CDR2 FVKESK. The V gene lost 0 bases and the J gene lost 3 bases, with 17 bases spanning the gap. CDR3 length equals 17 residues. CDR3 residues: CASSQDRSTLRKETQYF. CDR3 DNA: TGTGCCAGCAGCCAAGATCGGAGCACACTCCGAAAAGAGACCCAGTACTTC.

The chain uses TRBV18 and TRBJ2-1, with 7 bases that match TRBD2. The V and J ends lost 4 bases and 2 bases, in that order; junction bases with no gene match: 23. The CDR3 contains 21 residues. The germline V gene encodes CDR1 KGHSH and CDR2 LQKENI. This CDR3 is CASSQEQKLTSARLAYNEQFF. In DNA form, the CDR3 reads TGTGCCAGCTCACAAGAACAAAAACTTACTAGCGCCCGCTTGGCCTACAATGAGCAGTTCTTC.

The chain is built from TRBV7-6 and TRBJ1-1, with D perhaps TRBD1 (6 bases). V lost 1 base and J lost 4, with 10 bases in between. The CDR3 runs 14 residues. Germline CDR1 is SGHVS and CDR2 is FNYEAQ. The CDR3 protein is CASSLVGGGTEAFF. The CDR3 nucleotides are TGTGCCAGCAGCTTAGTGGGAGGGGGCACTGAAGCTTTCTTT.

This chain uses TRBV5-6 with TRBJ2-1; D uncertain. Germline CDR1 is SGHDT and CDR2 is YYEEEE. The CDR3 extends over 14 amino acids. The V end lost 4 bases, the J end lost 4 bases, and 12 bases lay between the germline ends. The CDR3 region has the DNA TGTGCCAGCAGCCTGGACGCGCCGTACAATGAGCAGTTCTTC. Translation: CASSLDAPYNEQFF.

The genes are TRBV6-6 and TRBJ2-3; tentatively, D is TRBD2 (5 bases). This CDR3 contains 16 residues. Germline V CDR1 and CDR2: MNHNY, SVGAGI (reference sequence). The ends were cut back, 5 bases at V and 1 base at J, with 16 bases in the middle. This CDR3 is CASSQRTGSGTDTQYF. CDR3 sequence (DNA): TGTGCCAGCAGTCAGCGGACGGGCTCGGGCACAGATACGCAGTATTTT.

The chain couples TRBV29-1 to TRBJ2-3; tentatively, D is TRBD2 (6 bases). The CDR3 runs to 13 residues. Looked up from germline, CDR1 is SQVTM and CDR2 is ANQGSEA. The ends were cut back, 7 bases at V and 5 bases at J, with 16 bases in the middle. In nucleotides, the CDR3 is TGCAGCGGAGAGACGGGAGCGGGAGATACGCAGTATTTT. Amino acids: CSGETGAGDTQYF.

The rearrangement links TRBV4-1 to TRBJ2-3; D is undetermined. V was trimmed by 2 bases and J by 3 bases, leaving 3 bases between them. Germline V gene sequence: CDR1 MGHRA, CDR2 YSYEKL. This CDR3 is built from 12 residues. CDR3 residues: CASSQQTDTQYF. CDR3 in DNA: TGCGCCAGCAGCCAACAGACAGATACGCAGTATTTT.

A note on this clone: The junction and the germline gene differ at one end; a read error may be behind it. This rearrangement joins TRBV6-5 to TRBJ2-7; 8 bases align to TRBD2. The CDR3 runs to 14 residues. Germline CDR1 and CDR2: MNHEY and SVGAGI. CDR3 residues: CASSDSGLGYEQYF. CDR3 DNA: TGTGCCAGCAGTGACTCGGGACTAGGCTACGAGCAGTACTTC.

V usage is TRBV6-5 and J usage is TRBJ2-1; TRBD1 aligns across 10 bases. This CDR3 spans 15 amino acids. V lost 6 bases, J lost 4 bases, and 6 bases stayed unmatched. CDR1 and CDR2 (germline): MNHEY, SVGAGI. DNA for the CDR3: TGTGCCAGCAGCTTCTTGGGACAGGGGTACAATGAGCAGTTCTTC. This translates into CASSFLGQGYNEQFF.

The CDR3 loop reads CASSRDREGTNEKLFF. The CDR3 nucleotides are TGTGCCAGCAGCCGTGACAGGGAAGGAACTAATGAAAAACTGTTTTTT. The chain combines TRBV4-2 with TRBJ1-4; the match to TRBD1 covers 7 bases. The CDR3 sequence is 16 residues long. V gave up 4 bases and J gave up 1 base; unmatched junction bases: 6. Germline CDR1 reads LGHNA; CDR2 reads YNFKEQ.

The genes are TRBV7-8 and TRBJ2-7, with 10 bases aligning to TRBD2. CDR3 length equals 14 residues. J was trimmed by 2 bases and V by 8 bases; bases with no gene match: 6. The germline CDR1 and CDR2 sequences are SGHVS and FQNEAQ. CDR3 residues: CASGSGRLTYEQYF. The DNA of the CDR3 is TGTGCCAGCGGTAGCGGGAGGCTCACCTACGAGCAGTACTTC.

The genes are TRBV19 and TRBJ2-5; D possibly corresponds to TRBD2 (5 bases). The CDR3 runs to 15 residues. V lost 3 bases, J lost 4 bases, and 15 bases lay in between. Germline lookup yields CDR1 LNHDA and CDR2 SQIVND (reference sequence). CDR3 sequence (DNA): TGTGCCAGTAGTATCTTGGCGGGCATACGAGAGACCCAGTACTTC. Translation: CASSILAGIRETQYF.

This chain connects TRBV30 to TRBJ1-1; D may be TRBD1 (5 bases). The CDR3 sequence is 11 residues long. CDR1 GTSNPN and CDR2 SVGIG come from the germline V gene (reference sequence). Deletions cut 5 bases from V and 11 bases from J, with 15 bases between. The CDR3 DNA is TGTGCCTGGGAAAGGGGCTCCGGGGCTTTCTTT. Its protein product is CAWERGSGAFF.